These 13 T cell receptor beta chains share one sample of origin, sequenced in a study of Ad26.COV2.S vaccination and SARS-CoV-2 variants (dated by TCRdb to about 2021). Library generation was performed with the immunoSEQ multiplex PCR assay. In its TCRdb copy, this immuneACCESS table keeps in-frame sequences only and misses some clones. Where compared with another copy, unresolved V genes explain less than half of these, and the others have no known cause. For this sample there are a few hundred thousand clones; roughly 85% appear just once. Clones ranked in the top ten supply just under 7.5% of the sample. According to the study, the label for this sample's treatment or condition signals: 19 received Ad26.COV2.S at low or high dose, single or two shots; about 5 received placebo; per-sample allocation not given. For vaccine and placebo recipients, the sequenced repertoires came from samples collected on day 63 after the first injection.

The sequencing here drew on peripheral blood, taken in a trial of Ad26.COV2.S vaccine versus placebo. These receptors originate from a person aged 18-60 years who received the Ad26.COV2.S COVID-19 vaccine or a placebo.

The V gene is TRBV7-9, the J gene TRBJ1-2; 7 positions match TRBD1. The germline CDR1 and CDR2 sequences are SEHNR and FQNEAQ (reference sequence). V shed 2 bases and J 8 bases; nucleotides not matched to a gene: 8. This CDR3 region has 14 residues. The CDR3 reads CASSLFTGDRGYTF. CDR3 nucleotides: TGTGCCAGCAGCTTATTTACAGGGGATAGGGGCTACACCTTC.

The rearrangement links TRBV29-1 to TRBJ1-3; unclear D gene. Germline V gives CDR1 SQVTM, CDR2 ANQGSEA. V was pared by 7 bases and J by 0 bases, with 10 bases between. There are 13 residues in the CDR3. As DNA, the CDR3 is TGCAGCGCCTCCATCCTCTCTGGAAACACCATATATTTT. Translation: CSASILSGNTIYF.

The chain couples TRBV5-5 to TRBJ1-5; D is ambiguous. V dropped 2 bases and J dropped 3 bases, with 9 bases sitting between them. Per the germline V gene, CDR1 is SGHKS and CDR2 is YYEKEE (reference sequence). The CDR3 sequence is 14 residues long. The CDR3 region is CASSFGRSNQPQHF. CDR3 coding DNA: TGTGCCAGCAGCTTCGGCCGCTCCAATCAGCCCCAGCATTTT.

V and J are TRBV30 and TRBJ1-6; 7 bases are a match to TRBD1. Germline V CDR1 and CDR2: GTSNPN, SVGIG (reference sequence). Trimming removed 2 bases from V and 5 bases from J; junction bases left unmatched: 18. CDR3 size: 19 residues. CDR3 in DNA: TGTGCCTGGAGTCCTAAGACTTCCACAGGGGATGGCCATAATTCACCCCTCCACTTT. Protein product: CAWSPKTSTGDGHNSPLHF.

The genes are TRBV2 and TRBJ1-4; no clear D gene. There are 15 residues in the CDR3. CDR1 and CDR2 from the germline V gene are SNHLY and FYNNEI. V was trimmed by 6 bases and J by 4 bases, leaving 15 bases between them. CDR3 in DNA: TGTGCCAGCAGAGTCGGACGGGTGAATAATGAAAAACTGTTTTTT. This sequence encodes CASRVGRVNNEKLFF.

DNA for the CDR3: TGTGCCAGCTCACCAAGGACTAGCGGGGGGACGAGCACAGATACGCAGTATTTT. This encodes CASSPRTSGGTSTDTQYF. The chain is built from TRBV18 and TRBJ2-3; 14 bases fit TRBD2. The CDR3 has 18 residues. Germline V CDR1 and CDR2: KGHSH, LQKENI. Losses at the gene ends were 2 bases for V and 0 bases for J; bases not matched to a gene: 4.

This CDR3 reads CASSVRATGLAYEQYF. In nucleotides, the CDR3 is TGCGCCAGCAGCGTAAGAGCGACAGGGTTAGCCTACGAGCAGTACTTC. V is TRBV5-1 and J is TRBJ2-7; 7 positions match TRBD1. The CDR3 runs to 16 residues. V gave up 4 bases and J gave up 2 bases; unmatched junction bases: 12. The germline CDR1 and CDR2 sequences are SGHRS and YFSETQ.

The V call is TRBV6-1, the J call TRBJ2-7; possibly TRBD1 or TRBD2 for D (5 bases each). V gave up 3 bases and J gave up 2 bases, with 23 bases separating them. This CDR3 spans 18 amino acids. The germline V gene encodes CDR1 MNHNS and CDR2 SASEGT. In DNA form, the CDR3 reads TGTGCCAGCAGTGACCGGGACGTCGATTGGGGGAGTGCCTACGAGCAGTACTTC. Translated, it gives CASSDRDVDWGSAYEQYF.

J is TRBJ1-1 and V is TRBV7-8; the D is unclear. With 5 bases removed from V and 0 bases from J, the gap between germline ends came to 4 bases. The CDR3 runs to 12 residues. The germline gives CDR1 SGHVS, CDR2 FQNEAQ. CDR3 amino acids: CASSLMNTEAFF. The CDR3 DNA reads TGTGCCAGCAGCCTCATGAACACTGAAGCTTTCTTT.

The chain employs TRBV18 and TRBJ2-1; D gene unclear. Germline V gene data show CDR1 as KGHSH and CDR2 as LQKENI. This CDR3 spans 12 amino acids. Trimming took off 5 bases at V and 4 bases at J, with 6 bases between the two ends. This CDR3 reads CASSLFYNEQFF. The CDR3 DNA reads as TGTGCCAGCTCATTATTTTACAATGAGCAGTTCTTC. The whole variable domain, remainder taken from reference TRBV18 and TRBJ2-1, is NAGVMQNPRHLVRRRGQEARLRCSPMKGHSHVYWYRQLPEEGLKFMVYLQKENIIDESGMPKERFSAEFPKEGPSILRIQQVVRGDSAAYFCASSLFYNEQFFGPGTRLTVL.

The sample holds many counts of this clone. The sample contains more than one DNA sequence encoding this CDR3. The rearrangement links TRBV6-4 to TRBJ2-3; D remains ambiguous. Trimming cost V 0 bases and J 0 bases, with 7 bases left between them. The CDR3 consists of 15 residues. Per germline, CDR1 MRHNA and CDR2 SNTAGT. The CDR3 sequence: CASSDSAGSTDTQYF. The CDR3 nucleotides read TGTGCCAGCAGTGACTCGGCAGGTAGCACAGATACGCAGTATTTT.

V and J are TRBV20-1 and TRBJ1-1; the match to TRBD1 covers 8 bases. The CDR3 sequence is 15 residues long. V shed 3 bases, J shed 7 bases, and the junction held 13 bases outside the gene matches. Germline V gene lookup returns CDR1 DFQATT and CDR2 SNEGSKA (reference sequence). The CDR3 reads CSASRGRQGWVEAFF. The DNA of the CDR3 is TGCAGTGCTAGTCGGGGACGACAGGGGTGGGTTGAAGCTTTCTTT.

The CDR3 region is CASSSLAGGRNEQFF. For the CDR3, the DNA is TGTGCCAGCAGCTCTTTAGCGGGGGGCCGTAACGAGCAGTTCTTC. This chain links TRBV7-2 with TRBJ2-1, with 10 bases identical to TRBD2. There are 15 residues in the CDR3. V was clipped by 4 bases and J by 10 bases; unmatched bases: 10. In germline, CDR1 is SGHTA, CDR2 FQGNSA. Combining the CDR3 with reference TRBV7-2 and TRBJ2-1 gives the whole variable domain GAGVSQSPSNKVTEKGKDVELRCDPISGHTALYWYRQSLGQGLEFLIYFQGNSAPDKSGLPSDRFSAERTGGSVSTLTIQRTQQEDSAVYLCASSSLAGGRNEQFFGPGTRLTVL.